These T cell receptor beta chains were read from a single sample in a study of shared clonotypes between healthy human individuals. The data were produced by immunoSEQ multiplex PCR, yet TCRdb's version contains in-frame clones alone and is incomplete. This sample has about 2.4 million clones, with 90% to 95% found just once. The sequenced sample was naive CD4+ T cells sorted from blood. These TCRs come from a man between 18 and 35 years old in good health. CDR3s include the opening cysteine and the closing phenylalanine or tryptophan. Each record gives: clone size, V gene, J gene, D gene, CDR3 protein, CDR3 DNA. D genes are given only for firm matches. Size tells how often a clone was seen (once, few, many) or the class of an expanded clone, and some rows leave it out.

>-|TRBV7-9|TRBJ1-2|TRBD1
CASSYGTAGYGYTF
TGTGCCAGCAGCTACGGGACAGCGGGCTATGGCTACACCTTC
>-|TRBV5-1|TRBJ2-7|-
CASSLGADSVEQYF
TGCGCCAGCAGCTTGGGGGCGGACTCTGTTGAGCAGTACTTC
>-|TRBV5-1|TRBJ2-7|-
CASSLEGVYEQYF
TGCGCCAGCAGCTTGGAGGGAGTATACGAGCAGTACTTC
>-|TRBV4-1|TRBJ1-5|TRBD1
CASSQEIQGQPQHF
TGCGCCAGCAGCCAAGAAATACAGGGGCAGCCCCAGCATTTT
>-|TRBV5-1|TRBJ2-7|TRBD2
CASSLGGLGVYEQYF
TGCGCCAGCAGCTTGGGGGGACTAGGGGTGTACGAGCAGTACTTC
>-|TRBV10-2|TRBJ2-7|TRBD1
CASSESNRGYYEQYF
TGCGCCAGCAGTGAGTCTAACAGGGGCTACTACGAGCAGTACTTC
>-|TRBV15|TRBJ1-4|TRBD1
CATSRGQVNEKLFF
TGTGCCACCAGCAGGGGACAGGTTAATGAAAAACTGTTTTTT
>-|TRBV4-1|TRBJ2-3|TRBD2
CASSYSGTSGGDTQYF
TGCGCCAGCAGCTACTCCGGGACTAGCGGAGGCGATACGCAGTATTTT
>-|TRBV6-6|TRBJ1-1|TRBD1
CASTTTGEGTEAFF
TGTGCCAGCACTACTACAGGGGAGGGCACTGAAGCTTTCTTT
>-|TRBV29-1|TRBJ1-3|-
CSVDSGNTIYF
TGCAGCGTTGATTCTGGAAACACCATATATTTT
>-|TRBV15|TRBJ2-3|-
CATSRGGATDTQYF
TGTGCCACCAGCAGAGGGGGGGCCACAGATACGCAGTATTTT
>-|TRBV6-1|TRBJ1-5|-
CASSSISNQPQHF
TGTGCCAGCAGTAGCATAAGCAATCAGCCCCAGCATTTT
>-|TRBV6-5|TRBJ1-4|-
CASSYGEQTNEKLFF
TGTGCCAGCAGTTACGGAGAGCAGACTAATGAAAAACTGTTTTTT
>-|TRBV7-3|TRBJ2-3|TRBD2
CASSPTSAHTDTQYF
TGTGCCAGCAGCCCGACTAGCGCACACACAGATACGCAGTATTTT
>-|TRBV2|TRBJ2-7|TRBD1
CASSEGWDRASYEQYF
TGTGCCAGCAGTGAAGGTTGGGACAGGGCCTCCTACGAGCAGTACTTC
>-|TRBV5-5|TRBJ1-3|-
CASSSSAGASLGNTIYF
TGTGCCAGCAGCTCCTCGGCAGGGGCGTCTCTTGGAAACACCATATATTTT
>-|TRBV5-6|TRBJ1-6|TRBD1
CASSMDRGLNSPLHF
TGTGCCAGCAGCATGGACAGGGGGCTTAATTCACCCCTCCACTTT
>few|TRBV18|TRBJ1-1|-
CASSPPSMNTEAFF
TGTGCCAGCTCACCACCCAGCATGAACACTGAAGCTTTCTTT